This TCR beta chain derives from a study of T cells expressing NK-cell markers (dated by TCRdb to the early 2020s). About the investigation overall: Several donors provided sorted CD3+CD56+NKG2C+, CD3+CD56+NKG2C- and CD3+CD56-NKG2C+ T-cell subsets, whose TCR beta-chain repertoires were profiled. Of the eight sequenced donors, seven were found to be HCMV-seropositive and one was found to be HCMV-seronegative. Libraries were sequenced as 2 x 150 bp reads on Illumina HiSeq 2000/2500, MiSeq or NextSeq. All eight donors whose samples were sequenced were randomly selected healthy volunteers, three of them men and five women.

The paper as a whole reports these results and caveats: For over five donors, the dominant CD3+CD56+NKG2C+ clonotypes were among the top 10 CD8+ clonotypes and accounted for 1.0-7.0% of CD8+ T cells. Those dominant clonotypes were again the most abundant among CD3+CD56-NKG2C+ cells in a few donors, at about 25-60.1%. It remained unclear whether the expanded NKG2C-expressing T cell clones were specific for HCMV antigens.

The germline V gene provides CDR1 SGHRS and CDR2 YFSETQ. The CDR3 spans 15 residues, from the cysteine through the phenylalanine. The DNA is unrecorded. To determine HCMV serostatus, a commercial ELISA kit was used to detect HCMV-specific IgG in serum. Peripheral blood mononuclear cells were isolated from blood by Ficoll density gradient centrifugation. The run used an Illumina HiSeq 2000. The TCR beta cDNA libraries were made using 5'RACE template switching, a step that added both a universal primer site and unique molecular identifiers. Synthesis of cDNA was primed from the TCR beta constant segment and was followed by two consecutive PCR amplification steps. The published analysis was carried out like this. MIGEC handled demultiplexing of the reads and grouping by UMI, while MiTCR was used to assemble and quantify clonotypes. Only TCR cDNA sequences supported by at least two reads were kept to exclude erroneous sequences. Downstream repertoire analysis used the tcR package, and clonotypes were matched across fractions by CDR3 nucleotide sequence plus V segment. Antigen specificity was annotated against VDJdb with VDJmatch, allowing one amino acid substitution in CDR3. TCRdb reprocessed the public reads and reports one entry per CDR3 protein sequence, without DNA. These V and J calls are TCRdb output, not the study's own analysis. In this sample's table one finds 200,000 to 300,000 distinct CDR3 sequences. The ten largest clones take up 0.39% of the sample.

In the case of this clonotype: What this receptor recognizes is not known.

Material: blood T cells: a sorted CD56 or NKG2C T cell subset, CD4+ or CD8+ T cells, or bulk PBMC T cells (not recorded which). The receptor was derived from a young man in good health. Donor details come from another sample of the same person, matched by shared clones. The chain employs TRBV5-1 and TRBJ1-1; TCRdb calls TRBD1, which cannot be checked without DNA. The CDR3 protein is CASSLVPGGGTEAFF.